This passage covers 22 T cell receptor beta chains from one sample sequenced in a study of cytomegalovirus exposure and HLA in healthy donors. The PCR made use of 60 Vbeta and 13 Jbeta primers. Libraries were prepared by immunoSEQ multiplex PCR; TCRdb keeps only in-frame clonotypes and omits some of them. Of about 130,000 clones listed, less than 75% are singletons. Sequences were obtained from PBMCs. These receptors originate from a woman between 40 and 50 years old in good health and CMV-seropositive.

The chain combines TRBV28 with TRBJ1-2; D is unresolved. CDR3 length: 13 amino acids. V dropped 7 bases and J dropped 3 bases, with 12 bases sitting between them. From germline, CDR1 is MDHEN and CDR2 SYDVKM. CDR3 amino acids: CASIPQLDYGYTF. The CDR3 DNA reads as TGTGCCAGCATCCCGCAGCTAGACTATGGCTACACCTTC.

This chain joins TRBV11-2 and TRBJ2-7; 7 positions match TRBD2. The germline V gene has CDR1 SGHAT and CDR2 FQNNGV. The CDR3 contains 14 residues. Trimming removed 1 base from V and 5 bases from J; junction bases left unmatched: 5. CDR3 loop: CASSLAGGGDEQYF. The DNA of the CDR3 is TGTGCCAGCAGCTTAGCGGGGGGAGGCGACGAGCAGTACTTC.

The V call is TRBV6-6, the J call TRBJ2-6, with TRBD2 matching over 7 bases. Germline V lookup: CDR1 MNHNY, CDR2 SVGAGI (reference sequence). The CDR3 runs 15 residues. The junction had 2 bases not matched to a gene; V was cut back by 6 bases and J by 0 bases. CDR3 amino acids: CASSRGVSGANVLTF. The CDR3 bases are TGTGCCAGCAGCCGGGGGGTCTCTGGGGCCAACGTCCTGACTTTC.

This chain connects TRBV28 to TRBJ1-1; tentatively, D is TRBD1 (5 bases). This CDR3 contains 14 residues. Germline V CDR1 and CDR2: MDHEN, SYDVKM. Trimming removed 7 bases from V and 4 bases from J, with 16 bases in between. Written as DNA, the CDR3 is TGTGCCAGCAACCCCGTCGCGGGGGGCACTGAAGCTTTCTTT. This translates into CASNPVAGGTEAFF.

The table lists this clone with a few counts. V gene TRBV28 combines with J gene TRBJ1-5; D is possibly TRBD1 (6 bases). CDR1 MDHEN and CDR2 SYDVKM come from the germline V gene. V gave up 5 bases and J gave up 1 base, with 12 bases separating them. CDR3 length equals 15 residues. The CDR3 coding sequence is TGTGCCAGCAGTATGACTGGGGGCAGCAATCAGCCCCAGCATTTT. It yields the protein CASSMTGGSNQPQHF.

The J gene is TRBJ2-7, the V gene TRBV7-2, with unresolved D. The germline CDR1 and CDR2 sequences are SGHTA and FQGNSA. The CDR3 length is 13 residues. Trimming took off 1 base at V and 6 bases at J, with 10 bases between the two ends. The DNA of the CDR3 is TGTGCCAGCAGCTTAGTAGTAGCTGGCGAGCAGTACTTC. This codes for CASSLVVAGEQYF.

The V call is TRBV6-4, the J call TRBJ2-2; 8 nucleotides match TRBD1. Per germline, CDR1 MRHNA and CDR2 SNTAGT. The CDR3 runs 15 residues. With V trimmed by 6 bases and J by 5 bases, 8 bases remained unmatched. This CDR3 is CASRAGTGLTGELFF. The CDR3 DNA reads as TGTGCCAGCAGAGCCGGGACAGGTCTGACCGGGGAGCTGTTTTTT.

The V and J genes are TRBV28 and TRBJ2-3; the match to TRBD1 covers 9 bases. The V gene end was trimmed by 5 bases and the J gene end by 4 bases; junction bases not matched to a gene: 1. This CDR3 has 13 residues. Germline assignment: CDR1 MDHEN and CDR2 SYDVKM. CDR3 protein: CASSRTGADTQYF. The CDR3 DNA is TGTGCCAGCAGTCGGACAGGGGCAGATACGCAGTATTTT.

This clone has just one count. The chain couples TRBV5-5 to TRBJ2-7, with 7 bases matching TRBD2. V shed 0 bases, J shed 5 bases, and the junction held 8 bases outside the gene matches. The germline CDR1 and CDR2 sequences are SGHKS and YYEKEE (reference sequence). The CDR3 has 15 residues. The CDR3 coding sequence is TGTGCCAGCAGCTTGGCGGTCAGACTAGCCGACGAGCAGTACTTC. Translated, it gives CASSLAVRLADEQYF.

J is TRBJ2-1 and V is TRBV14, with D possibly being TRBD1 (5 bases). Trimming took off 5 bases at V and 7 bases at J, with 15 bases between the two ends. The CDR3 runs to 14 residues. Germline-derived CDR1 and CDR2 are SGHDN and FVKESK. The CDR3 DNA reads as TGTGCCAGCAGCGAGGACATCCGAGCGAATGAGCAGTTCTTC. As protein: CASSEDIRANEQFF.

The chain recombines TRBV30 with TRBJ1-5; 7 bases fit TRBD1. This CDR3 region has 14 residues. V was pared by 3 bases and J by 3 bases, with 5 bases of the junction left unmatched. The V gene's germline CDR1 is GTSNPN and CDR2 SVGIG (reference sequence). The CDR3 spells CAWSRDSFNQPQHF. The CDR3 DNA sequence: TGTGCCTGGAGCCGGGACAGCTTCAATCAGCCCCAGCATTTT. Complete variable domain (other parts from reference TRBV30 and TRBJ1-5): SQTIHQWPATLVQPVGSPLSLECTVEGTSNPNLYWYRQAAGRGLQLLFYSVGIGQISSEVPQNLSASRPQDRQFILSSKKLLLSDSGFYLCAWSRDSFNQPQHFGDGTRLSIL.

The J gene is TRBJ2-2, the V gene TRBV6-4; 11 positions agree with TRBD2. This CDR3 is built from 17 residues. V was clipped by 2 bases and J by 5 bases; unmatched bases: 7. Per the germline V gene, CDR1 is MRHNA and CDR2 is SNTAGT. The CDR3 DNA reads as TGTGCCAGCAGTGACCTCCGTGGACTAGCGGGTACCGGGGAGCTGTTTTTT. This sequence encodes CASSDLRGLAGTGELFF.

The chain employs TRBV7-6 and TRBJ2-1; possible D gene TRBD2, 7 bases. The CDR3 covers 16 residues. Looked up from germline, CDR1 is SGHVS and CDR2 is FNYEAQ. The V gene lost 5 bases and the J gene lost 10 bases, with 24 bases spanning the gap. This CDR3 reads CASSNWGGQASGEQFF. The CDR3 region has the DNA TGTGCCAGCAGCAACTGGGGGGGGCAGGCTTCGGGAGAGCAGTTCTTC.

This clone was observed a few times. The V and J genes are TRBV19 and TRBJ2-7; 9 bases match TRBD1. CDR3 length equals 14 residues. V gave up 5 bases and J gave up 3 bases; unmatched junction bases: 5. Looked up from germline, CDR1 is LNHDA and CDR2 is SQIVND (reference sequence). DNA of the CDR3: TGTGCCAGTAGTCCTCCGACAGGGGGCTACGAGCAGTACTTC. It is translated as CASSPPTGGYEQYF.

The sample holds a few counts of this clone. The chain carries TRBV5-1 and TRBJ2-1; TRBD2 matches 10 bases. There are 14 residues in the CDR3. V was clipped by 5 bases and J by 10 bases; unmatched bases: 9. Germline CDR1 reads SGHRS; CDR2 reads YFSETQ. CDR3 protein: CASSDPSGSGEQFF. Written as DNA, the CDR3 is TGCGCCAGCAGTGATCCTAGCGGGAGCGGAGAGCAGTTCTTC.

The rearrangement joins TRBV7-3 to TRBJ1-2, with 11 bases that match TRBD1. The germline V gene encodes CDR1 SGHTA and CDR2 FQGTGA. The CDR3 consists of 13 residues. The V gene end was trimmed by 4 bases and the J gene end by 7 bases; junction bases not matched to a gene: 2. The CDR3 sequence is CASSSGTGGGYTF. The CDR3 region has the DNA TGTGCCAGCAGCTCCGGGACAGGGGGTGGCTACACCTTC.

This chain uses TRBV5-1 with TRBJ2-1; 14 bases line up with TRBD2. Germline V lookup: CDR1 SGHRS, CDR2 YFSETQ. V gave up 4 bases and J gave up 8 bases; unmatched junction bases: 8. This CDR3 is 16 amino acids long. The chain's CDR3 is CASSRGLAGELDEQFF. In nucleotides, the CDR3 is TGCGCCAGCAGCCGGGGACTAGCGGGAGAGCTCGATGAGCAGTTCTTC.

The chain links TRBV2 to TRBJ1-6; 8 bases line up with TRBD1. V shed 5 bases, J shed 10 bases, and the junction held 7 bases outside the gene matches. CDR1 SNHLY and CDR2 FYNNEI come from the germline V gene. There are 14 residues in the CDR3. The CDR3 here is CASSLTGVGSPLHF. CDR3 nucleotide sequence: TGTGCCAGCAGTCTGACAGGGGTTGGCTCACCCCTCCACTTT.

The chain recombines TRBV27 with TRBJ1-5, with D perhaps matching TRBD1 (5 bases). V lost 6 bases, J lost 3 bases, and 12 bases lay in between. From germline, CDR1 is MNHEY and CDR2 SMNVEV (reference sequence). There are 14 residues in the CDR3. Here the CDR3 DNA reads TGTGCCAGCAGCCCTCGACAGAACAATCAGCCCCAGCATTTT. Amino acids: CASSPRQNNQPQHF.

This clone was seen more than once but under ten times. The chain is built from TRBV5-4 and TRBJ2-2; 7 nucleotides match TRBD1. The V and J ends lost 2 bases and 6 bases, in that order; junction bases with no gene match: 4. The CDR3 consists of 14 residues. The V gene's germline CDR1 is SGHNT and CDR2 YYREEE (reference sequence). CDR3 DNA: TGTGCCAGCAGCTTCCCGACAGGGCCCGGGGAGCTGTTTTTT. Encoded protein: CASSFPTGPGELFF.

The rearrangement uses TRBV6-4 and TRBJ1-2, with TRBD1 as a possible D gene (5 bases). Germline V CDR1 and CDR2: MRHNA, SNTAGT. The CDR3 has 15 amino acids. V was pared by 6 bases and J by 4 bases, with 18 bases between. As DNA, the CDR3 is TGTGCCAGCAGCGCCCGACAGAACCCGCCCTATGGCTACACCTTC. Translated, it gives CASSARQNPPYGYTF.

This clone was detected a few times. The rearrangement links TRBV4-1 to TRBJ1-2; D is unclear. CDR1 and CDR2 from the germline V gene are MGHRA and YSYEKL. V was shortened by 1 base and J by 7 bases, with 10 bases between the two germline ends. There are 13 residues in the CDR3. Here the CDR3 reads CASSQVRLGGYTF. DNA of the CDR3: TGCGCCAGCAGCCAAGTCCGACTAGGTGGCTACACCTTC.